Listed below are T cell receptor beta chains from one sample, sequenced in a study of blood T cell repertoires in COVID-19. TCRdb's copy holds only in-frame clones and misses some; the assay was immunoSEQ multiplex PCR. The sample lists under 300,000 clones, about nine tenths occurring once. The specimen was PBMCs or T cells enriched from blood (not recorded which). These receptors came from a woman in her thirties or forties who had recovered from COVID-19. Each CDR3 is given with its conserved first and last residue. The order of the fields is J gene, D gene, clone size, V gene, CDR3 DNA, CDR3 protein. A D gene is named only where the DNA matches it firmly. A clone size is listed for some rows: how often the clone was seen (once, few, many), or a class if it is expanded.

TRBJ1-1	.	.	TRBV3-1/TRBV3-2	TGTGCCAGCAGCCAATTTCTATCGAGTACTGAAGCTTTCTTT	CASSQFLSSTEAFF
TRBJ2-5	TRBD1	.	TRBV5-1	TGCGCCAGCAGCTCAGGGCCAGGGGGCAACCAAGAGACCCAGTACTTC	CASSSGPGGNQETQYF
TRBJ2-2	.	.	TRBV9	TGTGCCAGCAGCGTAGCAGGGAACACCGGGGAGCTGTTTTTT	CASSVAGNTGELFF
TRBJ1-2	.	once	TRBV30	TGTGCCTGGAGTGTACGAGCGGTTGGCTACACCTTC	CAWSVRAVGYTF
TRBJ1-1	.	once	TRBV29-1	TGCAGCGGCGGGGGACGGCTGAACACTGAAGCTTTCTTT	CSGGGRLNTEAFF
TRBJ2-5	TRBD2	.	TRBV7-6	TGTGCCAGCAGCTTAGTGGGCGGGAGGGGAGAGACCCAGTACTTC	CASSLVGGRGETQYF
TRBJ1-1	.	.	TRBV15	TGTGCCACCAGCAGAGCTGGTGGGGGGGAGGTTTCGGAAGCTTTCTTT	CATSRAGGGEVSEAFF
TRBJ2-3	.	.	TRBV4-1	TGCGCCAGCAGCCCCCAAAAGGGCGGGTACACAGATACGCAGTATTTT	CASSPQKGGYTDTQYF
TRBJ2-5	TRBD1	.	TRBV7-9	TGTGCCAGCCGGCAAGGGGGCAATAGGGAGACCCAGTACTTC	CASRQGGNRETQYF
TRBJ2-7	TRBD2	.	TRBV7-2	TGTGCCAGCAGCTTAGCGAAAACTAGCGGGAGTTCGGACGAGCAGTACTTC	CASSLAKTSGSSDEQYF
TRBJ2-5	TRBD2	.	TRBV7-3	TGTGCCAGCAGCTCCATAGCGGGGCGTCAAGAGACCCAGTACTTC	CASSSIAGRQETQYF
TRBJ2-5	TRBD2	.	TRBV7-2	TGTGCCAGCAGCTTATCGCCACCGGGACTAGGTTTAGAGACCCAGTACTTC	CASSLSPPGLGLETQYF
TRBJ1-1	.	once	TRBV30	TGTGCCTGGAGTCCCGGGAACACTGAAGCTTTCTTT	CAWSPGNTEAFF
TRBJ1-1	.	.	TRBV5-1	TGCGCCAGCAGCTTGGCTCCAGAATCTGAAGCTTTCTTT	CASSLAPESEAFF
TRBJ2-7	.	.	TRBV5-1	TGCGCCAGCAGCCTCGGGACAACATACGAGCAGTACTTC	CASSLGTTYEQYF
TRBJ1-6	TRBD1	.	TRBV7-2	TGTGCCAGCAGCTTAGTTGGAACGGGACAGGGCTCTTATTCACCCCTCCACTTT	CASSLVGTGQGSYSPLHF
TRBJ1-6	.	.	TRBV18	TGTGCCAGCTCACCGCCACAGCGGAATTCACCCCTCCACTTT	CASSPPQRNSPLHF
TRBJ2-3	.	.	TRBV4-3	TGCGCCAGCAGCCAAGATGTAGCAGGGAGCACAGATACGCAGTATTTT	CASSQDVAGSTDTQYF
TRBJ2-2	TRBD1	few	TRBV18	TGTGCCAGCTCACCGGGACAGGGAAACACCGGGGAGCTGTTTTTT	CASSPGQGNTGELFF
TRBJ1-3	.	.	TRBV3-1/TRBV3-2	TGTGCCAGCAGCGAAACAGGGGGAAACACCATATATTTT	CASSETGGNTIYF
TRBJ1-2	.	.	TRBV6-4	TGTGCCAGCAGTGATACCGGGCAACTAGATGGCTACACCTTC	CASSDTGQLDGYTF
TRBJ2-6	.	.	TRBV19	TGTGCCAGTAGTAAGAGGGCCTCTGGGGCCAACGTCCTGACTTTC	CASSKRASGANVLTF
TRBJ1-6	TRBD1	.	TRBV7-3	TGTGCCAGCAGCCCGGGTCAGGGGGCGCGCAATTCACCCCTCCACTTT	CASSPGQGARNSPLHF
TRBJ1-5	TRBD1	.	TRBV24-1	TGTGCCACCAGTGATTTGCGAGAACTAGGGACAGATTATCAGCCCCAGCATTTT	CATSDLRELGTDYQPQHF
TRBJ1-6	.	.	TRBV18	TGTGCCAGCTCACCCGGCGCGTCGGGGGGTTCACCCCTCCACTTT	CASSPGASGGSPLHF
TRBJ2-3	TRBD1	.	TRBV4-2	TGTGCCAGCAGCCCGGACAGGACCACAGATACGCAGTATTTT	CASSPDRTTDTQYF
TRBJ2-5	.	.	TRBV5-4	TGTGCCAGCAGACCAACGGCGGGCGACCAAGAGACCCAGTACTTC	CASRPTAGDQETQYF
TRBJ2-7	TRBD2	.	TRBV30	TGTGCCTGGAATGGCCTAGCGGGTCGATCCTACGAGCAGTACTTC	CAWNGLAGRSYEQYF
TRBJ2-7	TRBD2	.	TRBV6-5	TGTGCCAGCAATCAGGGACTAGCGGCCTACGAGCAGTACTTC	CASNQGLAAYEQYF
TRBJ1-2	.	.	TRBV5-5	TGTGCCAGCAGCAGTTCGGGTTTCGGAATGGCGTCGTACCACTTC	CASSSSGFGMASYHF
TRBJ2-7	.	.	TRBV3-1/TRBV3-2	TGTGCCAGCAGTAGAAGGGGTTACGAGCAGTACTTC	CASSRRGYEQYF